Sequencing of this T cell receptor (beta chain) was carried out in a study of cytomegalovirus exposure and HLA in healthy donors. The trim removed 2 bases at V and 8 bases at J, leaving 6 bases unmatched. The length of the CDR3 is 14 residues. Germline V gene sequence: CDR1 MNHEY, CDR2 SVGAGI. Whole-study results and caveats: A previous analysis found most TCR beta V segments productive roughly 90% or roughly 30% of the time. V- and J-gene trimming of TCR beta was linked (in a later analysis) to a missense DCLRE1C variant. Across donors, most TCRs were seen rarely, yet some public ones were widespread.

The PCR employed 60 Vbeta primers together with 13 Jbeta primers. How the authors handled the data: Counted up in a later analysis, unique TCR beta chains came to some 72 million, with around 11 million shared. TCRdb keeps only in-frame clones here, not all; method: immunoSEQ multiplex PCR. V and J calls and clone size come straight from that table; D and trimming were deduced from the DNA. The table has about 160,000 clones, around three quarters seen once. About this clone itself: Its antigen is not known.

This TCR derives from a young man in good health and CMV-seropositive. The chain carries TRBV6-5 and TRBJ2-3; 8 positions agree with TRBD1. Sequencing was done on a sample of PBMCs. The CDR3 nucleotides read TGTGCCAGCAGTTACGACAGGGGAGCGGGTACGCAGTATTTT. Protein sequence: CASSYDRGAGTQYF.